The clone carrying this TCR beta chain has more than one count but fewer than ten. TCR beta CDR3 region amplification was performed from RNA transcripts. First-round RT-PCR with HTBI primers amplified the TCR CDR3 region. TCRdb reprocessed the multiplex PCR reads via MiXCR and lists one record per CDR3 protein. The sample contains 490,000 or so distinct CDR3 sequences, roughly a sixth of which appear only once. CDR3 length: 14 residues. The germline V gene encodes CDR1 MNHEY and CDR2 SVGEGT. Trimming shortened V by 4 bases and J by 3 bases, and 13 bases separated the two germline ends. This sample is part of a study of T cells in Graves' hyperthyroidism and ophthalmopathy.

The chain links TRBV6-2 or TRBV6-3 to TRBJ2-7, with D uncertain. Material for sequencing was blood. The receptor was derived from a woman in her twenties or thirties with Graves' ophthalmopathy. The CDR3 sequence is CASSSYQTHYEQYF. The CDR3 DNA sequence: TGTGCCAGCAGTTCTTACCAGACCCACTACGAGCAGTACTTC.